This T cell receptor beta chain comes out of a study of human T cells and chemical hapten exposure. Findings and limits, study-wide: The study found that PT1 expanded TCR counts correlated positively with patch test score.

Germline assignment: CDR1 MNHEY and CDR2 SVGEGT. The V gene end was trimmed by 6 bases and the J gene end by 6 bases; junction bases not matched to a gene: 8. CDR3 length equals 14 residues. This clonotype has a count of ten or more. Its target is unknown. The authors' processing: There were a median of approximately 88,000 TCRs per sample, with a range from roughly 23,224 to 750,000. TCRdb re-analysed the RACE reads in MiXCR, keeping a single row per CDR3 protein. For this entry, the V and J calls and clone size follow TCRdb and not the study's own pipeline. The sample lists around 34,000 distinct CDR3 sequences, about 6.3% seen once, with roughly 9% in the top ten. Time point of the sample: patch test 1, 2 weeks after DPC sensitization. Treatment given: therapeutic diphenylcyclopropenone sensitization with weekly scalp DPC. Sequencing started from total RNA isolated from unfractionated whole blood.

The starting material was whole blood, obtained in connection with sensitization to the hapten diphenylcyclopropenone (DPC). The V gene is TRBV6-2 or TRBV6-3, the J gene TRBJ1-5; 7 bases agree with TRBD1. The sequence was collected from a woman younger than 45 with alopecia areata. Some clones in this sample may be carry-over from other donors' samples. The CDR3 spells CASSKPGGPQPQHF. The CDR3 DNA sequence: TGTGCCAGCAGCAAGCCAGGGGGTCCTCAGCCCCAGCATTTT.